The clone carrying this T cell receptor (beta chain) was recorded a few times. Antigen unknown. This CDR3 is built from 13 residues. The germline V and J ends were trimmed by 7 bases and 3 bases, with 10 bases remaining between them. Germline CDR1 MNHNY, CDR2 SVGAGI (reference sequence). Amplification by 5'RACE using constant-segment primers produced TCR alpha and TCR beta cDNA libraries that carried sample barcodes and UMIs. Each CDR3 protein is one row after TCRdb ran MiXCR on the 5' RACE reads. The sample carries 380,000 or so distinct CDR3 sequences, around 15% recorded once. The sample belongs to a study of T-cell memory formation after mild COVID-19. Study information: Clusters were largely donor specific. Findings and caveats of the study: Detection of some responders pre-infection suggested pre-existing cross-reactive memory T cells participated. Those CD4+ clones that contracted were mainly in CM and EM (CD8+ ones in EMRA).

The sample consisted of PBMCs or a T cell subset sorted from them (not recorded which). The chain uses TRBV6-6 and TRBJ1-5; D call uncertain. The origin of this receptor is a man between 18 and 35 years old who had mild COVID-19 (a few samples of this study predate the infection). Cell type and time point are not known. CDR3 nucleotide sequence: TGTGCCAGCATGTTAGAAGTCAATCAGCCCCAGCATTTT. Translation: CASMLEVNQPQHF.